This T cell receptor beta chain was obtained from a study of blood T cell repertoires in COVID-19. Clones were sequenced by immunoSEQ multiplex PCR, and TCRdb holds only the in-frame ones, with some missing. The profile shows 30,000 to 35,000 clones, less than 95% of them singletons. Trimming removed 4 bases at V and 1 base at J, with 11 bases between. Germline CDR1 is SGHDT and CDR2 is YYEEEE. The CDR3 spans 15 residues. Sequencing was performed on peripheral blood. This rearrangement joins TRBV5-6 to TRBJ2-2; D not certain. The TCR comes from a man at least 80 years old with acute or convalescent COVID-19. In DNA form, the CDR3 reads TGTGCCAGCAGCGATCTTAGACAGAACACCGGGGAGCTGTTTTTT. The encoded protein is CASSDLRQNTGELFF.